What follows are 10 T cell receptor beta chains derived from one specimen sequenced in a study of blood T cell repertoires in COVID-19. The assay was immunoSEQ multiplex PCR, and TCRdb's table has in-frame clones only and misses some. The sample lists around 170,000 clones; about 88% were seen once. The sample was peripheral blood. The receptors were gathered from a man aged 60 to 69 with COVID-19, enrolled during active disease.

This clone occurred once. The chain joins TRBV6-2 or TRBV6-3 to TRBJ2-7, with no clear D. The V gene's germline CDR1 is MNHEY and CDR2 SVGEGT. The V end was cut by 2 bases, the J end by 2 bases, with 7 bases between. This CDR3 comprises 13 residues. The CDR3 bases are TGTGCCAGCAGTTACGTGGCAACCTACGAGCAGTACTTC. It translates to CASSYVATYEQYF.

This clone was found once. The V and J genes are TRBV20-1 and TRBJ2-7; tentative D call: TRBD1 (6 bases). This CDR3 has 11 amino acids. V lost 6 bases and J 6 bases, leaving 12 bases between the germline ends. Germline loops: CDR1 DFQATT, CDR2 SNEGSKA (reference sequence). As DNA, the CDR3 is TGCAGTGCGGAACAGGGACGCGAGCAGTACTTC. This sequence encodes CSAEQGREQYF.

CDR3 sequence (DNA): TGTGCCAGCTGTTTGTCCGGGACTAGCGGGCCCCAAGAGACCCAGTACTTC. Translated, it gives CASCLSGTSGPQETQYF. The rearrangement uses TRBV2 and TRBJ2-5; 12 positions agree with TRBD2. This CDR3 is 17 amino acids long. In germline, CDR1 is SNHLY, CDR2 FYNNEI. The junction had 11 bases not matched to a gene; V was cut back by 8 bases and J by 1 base.

The V call is TRBV29-1, the J call TRBJ2-3; the match to TRBD2 covers 10 bases. Germline lookup yields CDR1 SQVTM and CDR2 ANQGSEA. V shed 7 bases and J 1 base; nucleotides not matched to a gene: 5. This CDR3 has 14 residues. As DNA, the CDR3 is TGCAGCGCAAAAACTAGCGGGGGCACAGATACGCAGTATTTT. Its translation: CSAKTSGGTDTQYF.

This sequence joins TRBV28 and TRBJ1-2; 7 nucleotides agree with TRBD1. The CDR3 length is 12 residues. Trimming at V came to 6 bases and at J to 8 bases, leaving 6 bases not matched to a gene. The germline CDR1 and CDR2 sequences are MDHEN and SYDVKM. CDR3: CASSLGTAGYTF. CDR3 nucleotides: TGTGCCAGCAGCTTAGGGACAGCAGGCTACACCTTC.

The V and J genes are TRBV6-6 and TRBJ1-4; possible D gene TRBD1, 6 bases. The CDR3 is 14 residues long. Germline CDR1 is MNHNY and CDR2 is SVGAGI (reference sequence). V lost 2 bases to trimming and J lost 8 bases, with 12 bases between them. The CDR3 protein is CASSYQGTPEKLFF. CDR3 in DNA: TGTGCCAGCAGTTACCAGGGGACACCCGAAAAACTGTTTTTT.

The rearrangement joins TRBV6-5 to TRBJ1-1; D is ambiguous. CDR1 and CDR2 (germline): MNHEY, SVGAGI. This CDR3 region has 14 residues. Trimming pared 7 bases from V and 3 bases from J, leaving 15 bases between. This CDR3 is CASILTAFDTEAFF. As DNA, the CDR3 is TGTGCCAGCATTCTAACAGCTTTCGACACTGAAGCTTTCTTT.

The gene calls are TRBV19 and TRBJ2-7; D is perhaps TRBD1 (5 bases). The CDR3 is 13 residues long. V was cut by 9 bases and J by 3 bases, with 15 bases left in between. Germline loops: CDR1 LNHDA, CDR2 SQIVND (reference sequence). CDR3 DNA: TGTGCCAGCTCCCACGGACATTACTACGAGCAGTACTTC. Protein sequence: CASSHGHYYEQYF.

The V call is TRBV15, the J call TRBJ2-1; TRBD2 matches at 11 bases. The CDR3 loop spans 16 amino acids. Germline V gene lookup returns CDR1 LNHNV and CDR2 YYDKDF (reference sequence). The V and J ends lost 0 bases and 10 bases, in that order; junction bases with no gene match: 8. The CDR3, as DNA: TGTGCCACCAGCAGAGATATTAGCGGGGGGGCCCGCGAGCAGTTCTTC. It yields the protein CATSRDISGGAREQFF.

The rearrangement joins TRBV28 to TRBJ1-1; TRBD1 agrees at 9 bases. V lost 6 bases, J lost 1 base, and 3 bases stayed unmatched. This CDR3 is 14 amino acids long. Germline V gene lookup returns CDR1 MDHEN and CDR2 SYDVKM. The CDR3 region is CASSTGGSNTEAFF. The CDR3 DNA reads as TGTGCCAGCAGCACAGGGGGCTCGAACACTGAAGCTTTCTTT.